What follows are 21 T cell receptor beta chains derived from one specimen sequenced in a study of cytomegalovirus exposure and HLA in healthy donors. Primers for the PCR totalled 60 Vbeta and 13 Jbeta. Assay used: immunoSEQ multiplex PCR; TCRdb lists only in-frame clones, some missing. The table for this sample gives 200,000 or so clones. Sequenced material: PBMCs. The receptors derive from a boy aged 10-17 years in good health and CMV-seronegative.

This rearrangement joins TRBV5-6 to TRBJ2-7, with a possible D match to TRBD2 (5 bases). V lost 1 base, J lost 0 bases, and 11 bases lay in between. This CDR3 has 15 residues. Germline V gene sequence: CDR1 SGHDT, CDR2 YYEEEE. This chain's CDR3 is CASSLRGIRSYEQYF. CDR3 in DNA: TGTGCCAGCAGCTTGAGAGGGATTCGCTCCTACGAGCAGTACTTC.

This chain uses TRBV19 with TRBJ2-5; 7 bases are a match to TRBD2. The CDR3 sequence is 11 residues long. Germline CDR1 is LNHDA and CDR2 is SQIVND (reference sequence). After removal of 7 bases from V and 5 bases from J, the junction contained 1 base not matched to a gene. In DNA form, the CDR3 reads TGTGCCAGTAAGGGAGGGGAGACCCAGTACTTC. Amino acids: CASKGGETQYF. The complete variable domain, with remaining parts taken from reference TRBV19 and TRBJ2-5, reads DGGITQSPKYLFRKEGQNVTLSCEQNLNHDAMYWYRQDPGQGLRLIYYSQIVNDFQKGDIAEGYSVSREKKESFPLTVTSAQKNPTAFYLCASKGGETQYFGPGTRLLVL.

J is TRBJ1-5 and V is TRBV30; D is ambiguous. Germline loops: CDR1 GTSNPN, CDR2 SVGIG (reference sequence). V was cut by 0 bases and J by 5 bases, with 8 bases left in between. The CDR3 runs to 13 residues. CDR3 nucleotides: TGTGCCTGGAGTGTCGGCCGGGATCAGCCCCAGCATTTT. Protein sequence: CAWSVGRDQPQHF.

The CDR3 region is CAGDRTGLEQYF. The DNA of the CDR3 is TGTGCCGGGGACCGGACAGGGTTAGAGCAGTACTTC. The chain uses TRBV30 and TRBJ2-5, with 8 bases identical to TRBD1. V dropped 8 bases and J dropped 11; count of bases not matched to a gene: 13. The germline gives CDR1 GTSNPN, CDR2 SVGIG (reference sequence). This CDR3 has 12 residues. Full variable domain (remainder filled in from reference TRBV30 and TRBJ2-5): SQTIHQWPATLVQPVGSPLSLECTVEGTSNPNLYWYRQAAGRGLQLLFYSVGIGQISSEVPQNLSASRPQDRQFILSSKKLLLSDSGFYLCAGDRTGLEQYFGPGTRLLVL.

The chain links TRBV5-6 to TRBJ1-4; no firm D call. Germline V CDR1 and CDR2: SGHDT, YYEEEE. V gave up 2 bases and J gave up 7 bases, with 12 bases separating them. This CDR3 has 14 amino acids. CDR3 amino acids: CASSLKGVGEKLFF. The DNA of the CDR3 is TGTGCCAGCAGCTTAAAGGGAGTTGGTGAAAAACTGTTTTTT.

This chain uses TRBV28 with TRBJ2-3, with 7 bases lining up with TRBD1. Germline V gives CDR1 MDHEN, CDR2 SYDVKM. The CDR3 contains 15 residues. The J segment lost 0 bases and the V segment lost 3 bases, leaving 3 bases of the junction unmatched. The CDR3 DNA sequence: TGTGCCAGCAGTTTCTACAGGGGTAGCACAGATACGCAGTATTTT. Encoded protein: CASSFYRGSTDTQYF.

V gene TRBV18 combines with J gene TRBJ2-1; 7 positions agree with TRBD2. The junction had 13 bases not matched to a gene; V was cut back by 3 bases and J by 2 bases. CDR1 is KGHSH, CDR2 LQKENI, per germline. CDR3 size: 18 residues. The CDR3 sequence: CASSPFGAGRIPYNEQFF. In nucleotides, the CDR3 is TGTGCCAGCTCACCTTTTGGAGCGGGGCGTATTCCCTACAATGAGCAGTTCTTC.

Note on this clone: One end of the junction varies from germline; a read error may be responsible. V is TRBV6-4 and J is TRBJ2-3; 11 bases map to TRBD2. The length of the CDR3 is 15 residues. In germline, CDR1 is MRHNA, CDR2 SNTAGT. CDR3 nucleotide sequence: TGTGCCGGCAGCGATAGCGGGGGGGCGACAGATACGCAGTATTTT. This translates into CAGSDSGGATDTQYF.

V gene TRBV7-2 combines with J gene TRBJ2-1, with 8 bases identical to TRBD2. The CDR3 is 16 residues long. From germline, CDR1 is SGHTA and CDR2 FQGNSA. After removal of 4 bases from V and 7 bases from J, the junction contained 12 bases not matched to a gene. This CDR3 is CASSYPPGRGANEQFF. The CDR3 DNA follows: TGTGCCAGCAGCTACCCGCCTGGGCGGGGGGCTAATGAGCAGTTCTTC.

In DNA, the CDR3 is TGTGCCAGCAGCCCCGGGACAGATTACAATGAGCAGTTCTTC. It specifies CASSPGTDYNEQFF. The rearrangement uses TRBV11-3 and TRBJ2-1; 7 bases match TRBD1. Trimming cost V 5 bases and J 4 bases; bases outside gene matches: 5. CDR3 length: 14 residues. Germline CDR1 SGHNT, CDR2 YENEEA.

The chain links TRBV2 to TRBJ1-1; D is unresolved. The CDR3 extends over 13 amino acids. The V end was cut by 6 bases, the J end by 4 bases, with 12 bases between. CDR1 is SNHLY and CDR2 is FYNNEI in the germline V gene. CDR3: CASRPVISTEAFF. CDR3 sequence (DNA): TGTGCCAGCAGGCCAGTGATAAGCACTGAAGCTTTCTTT. Full variable domain (remainder filled in from reference TRBV2 and TRBJ1-1): EPEVTQTPSHQVTQMGQEVILRCVPISNHLYFYWYRQILGQKVEFLVSFYNNEISEKSEIFDDQFSVERPDGSNFTLKIRSTKLEDSAMYFCASRPVISTEAFFGQGTRLTVV.

The genes are TRBV6-4 and TRBJ1-1; weak D call: TRBD1 (6 bases). This CDR3 contains 13 residues. Trimming stripped 5 bases from V and 6 bases from J, with 13 bases between. Germline V CDR1 and CDR2: MRHNA, SNTAGT. CDR3 sequence (DNA): TGTGCCAGCAGTAACAGGGTCAAGCCTGAAGCTTTCTTT. This gives the protein CASSNRVKPEAFF.

This chain joins TRBV19 and TRBJ1-5, with 10 nucleotides matching TRBD1. Germline CDR1 is LNHDA and CDR2 is SQIVND (reference sequence). With 2 bases clipped from V and 2 bases from J, the junction kept 3 bases outside the gene matches. The CDR3 extends over 16 amino acids. The CDR3 loop reads CASSISGTGGNQPQHF. CDR3 in DNA: TGTGCCAGTAGTATATCTGGGACAGGGGGCAATCAGCCCCAGCATTTT.

The V and J genes are TRBV4-1 and TRBJ2-1; 7 bases agree with TRBD2. The CDR3 runs to 16 residues. The germline V gene has CDR1 MGHRA and CDR2 YSYEKL. J gave up 2 bases and V 1 base, and 5 bases lay outside the gene matches. The CDR3 sequence: CASSQGSGGTYNEQFF. CDR3 in DNA: TGCGCCAGCAGCCAAGGCTCGGGGGGAACCTACAATGAGCAGTTCTTC.

The chain joins TRBV7-6 to TRBJ1-3, with unresolved D. V was clipped by 4 bases and J by 1 base, with 8 bases between them. Germline values: CDR1 SGHVS, CDR2 FNYEAQ. This CDR3 spans 14 amino acids. The CDR3 region has the DNA TGTGCCAGCAGCTCGGGAGTGTCTGGAAACACCATATATTTT. It translates to CASSSGVSGNTIYF.

The chain has TRBV7-3 and TRBJ2-7; 9 nucleotides align to TRBD1. The germline gives CDR1 SGHTA, CDR2 FQGTGA. V lost 5 bases, J lost 2 bases, and 7 bases stayed unmatched. The CDR3 has 15 amino acids. The CDR3 DNA sequence: TGTGCCAGCAGCCTAGGGACAGGGATTCCCTACGAGCAGTACTTC. Protein: CASSLGTGIPYEQYF.

The gene calls are TRBV4-1 and TRBJ2-2, with D possibly being TRBD2 (5 bases). Per germline, CDR1 MGHRA and CDR2 YSYEKL. This CDR3 is 13 amino acids long. V shed 0 bases and J shed 9 bases, with 8 bases lying between them. CDR3 in amino acids: CASSQEWRRELFF. DNA of the CDR3: TGCGCCAGCAGCCAAGAGTGGAGGAGGGAGCTGTTTTTT.

The V gene is TRBV29-1, the J gene TRBJ1-1; 7 bases align to TRBD1. Germline V lookup: CDR1 SQVTM, CDR2 ANQGSEA. CDR3 length equals 11 residues. In DNA, the CDR3 is TGCGCTGAACAGGGGACCACTGAAGCTTTCTTT. It is translated as CAEQGTTEAFF.

With respect to this clone: This CDR3 is also generated by other DNA sequences in the sample. V usage is TRBV28 and J usage is TRBJ2-1; 12 bases are shared with TRBD2. This CDR3 is built from 14 residues. CDR1 is MDHEN and CDR2 is SYDVKM in the germline V gene. J gave up 8 bases and V 6 bases, and 5 bases lay outside the gene matches. The CDR3 is CASRPSGGADEQFF. The CDR3 coding sequence is TGTGCCAGCAGACCTAGCGGGGGGGCCGATGAGCAGTTCTTC.

The genes are TRBV13 and TRBJ2-2, with D possibly matching TRBD1 (5 bases). V was pared by 5 bases and J by 0 bases, with 10 bases between. This CDR3 has 15 residues. Germline CDR1 reads PRHDT; CDR2 reads FYEKMQ (reference sequence). DNA of the CDR3: TGTGCCAGCAGCCTCGACAGCTCGAACACCGGGGAGCTGTTTTTT. Protein product: CASSLDSSNTGELFF.

The chain links TRBV9 to TRBJ2-3; maybe TRBD1 (6 bases). With 2 bases removed from V and 2 bases from J, the gap between germline ends came to 12 bases. The CDR3 totals 15 residues. In germline, CDR1 is SGDLS, CDR2 YYNGEE. This CDR3 is CASSVSGQPTDTQYF. CDR3 in DNA: TGTGCCAGCAGCGTCTCAGGACAGCCCACAGATACGCAGTATTTT.